Following are 10 T cell receptor beta chains from one sample sequenced in a study of blood T cell repertoires in COVID-19 (dated by TCRdb to 2020 to 2022). The protocol used for the library was the immunoSEQ multiplex PCR assay. TCRdb's version of the immuneACCESS table is confined to in-frame rearrangements and falls short of the full clone set. An unresolved V gene accounts for under half of the shortfall where checked; the remainder is of unknown origin. The sample table contains about 430,000 clones; only one count was recorded for over 75% of them. The ten top clones hold 1.1% of the sample. Sequencing input: PBMCs or T cells enriched from blood (not recorded which). The receptors were gathered from a man aged 25-45 years who had recovered from COVID-19.

The genes are TRBV12-3 or TRBV12-4 and TRBJ2-3; the D is unclear. The CDR3 is 12 amino acids. V dropped 1 base and J dropped 8 bases, with 7 bases sitting between them. The chain's CDR3 is CASSLDLSTQYF. The CDR3, as DNA: TGTGCCAGCAGTTTAGATCTGTCTACGCAGTATTTT.

The chain has TRBV6-4 and TRBJ2-1; TRBD2 is a possible D gene (7 bases). CDR1 and CDR2 from the germline V gene are MRHNA and SNTAGT. The germline V and J ends were trimmed by 0 bases and 8 bases, with 14 bases remaining between them. This CDR3 has 15 amino acids. CDR3: CASSDSIGGAHEQFF. The CDR3 DNA sequence: TGTGCCAGCAGTGACTCGATAGGGGGGGCCCATGAGCAGTTCTTC.

The chain has TRBV20-1 and TRBJ2-7; D is perhaps TRBD1 (6 bases). V was shortened by 3 bases and J by 1 base, with 16 bases between the two germline ends. Looked up from germline, CDR1 is DFQATT and CDR2 is SNEGSKA (reference sequence). The CDR3 loop spans 15 amino acids. This CDR3 reads CSASRLTGSSYEQYF. CDR3 DNA: TGCAGTGCTAGTCGCCTGACAGGTTCGTCCTACGAGCAGTACTTC.

DNA of the CDR3: TGTGCTAGTGGTTTGCAGCTGGGCAGGGAAGCCTACGAGCAGTACTTC. It is translated as CASGLQLGREAYEQYF. V and J are TRBV12-5 and TRBJ2-7; TRBD1 is a possible D gene (5 bases). Germline lookup yields CDR1 LGHNT and CDR2 FRNRAP. This CDR3 contains 16 residues. Trimming left V 2 bases short and J 2 bases short, with 16 bases between. Together with reference TRBV12-5 and TRBJ2-7, the CDR3 gives the full variable domain: DARVTQTPRHKVTEMGQEVTMRCQPILGHNTVFWYRQTMMQGLELLAYFRNRAPLDDSGMPKDRFSAEMPDATLATLKIQPSEPRDSAVYFCASGLQLGREAYEQYFGPGTRLTVT.

V usage is TRBV2 and J usage is TRBJ1-2, with D possibly being TRBD1 (6 bases). CDR1 is SNHLY and CDR2 is FYNNEI in the germline V gene. V lost 9 bases to trimming and J lost 8 bases, with 10 bases between them. There are 10 residues in the CDR3. CDR3 nucleotides: TGTGCCAGACAGGGTCGAGGCTACACCTTC. Its protein product is CARQGRGYTF.

The V and J genes are TRBV10-3 and TRBJ2-1, with D possibly TRBD2 on 6 matching bases. CDR3 length: 13 amino acids. Germline CDR1 and CDR2: ENHRY and SYGVKD. The V end was cut by 8 bases, the J end by 5 bases, with 13 bases between. The CDR3 nucleotides are TGTGCCATCGGGGGGACCGCCGACAATGAGCAGTTCTTC. This encodes CAIGGTADNEQFF.

The chain links TRBV19 to TRBJ2-2, with 12 bases identical to TRBD1. J gave up 4 bases and V 6 bases, and 15 bases lay outside the gene matches. The CDR3 sequence is 19 residues long. In germline, CDR1 is LNHDA, CDR2 SQIVND (reference sequence). CDR3 amino acids: CASSTGTGGWEPRTGELFF. The CDR3 DNA reads TGTGCCAGTAGCACCGGGACAGGGGGCTGGGAGCCCCGCACCGGGGAGCTGTTTTTT.

V is TRBV28 and J is TRBJ2-2; D is ambiguous. The V and J ends lost 3 bases and 2 bases respectively, with 4 bases between them. The CDR3 is made up of 13 amino acids. The V gene's germline CDR1 is MDHEN and CDR2 SYDVKM. The CDR3 sequence is CASSFRNTGELFF. As DNA, the CDR3 is TGTGCCAGCAGTTTCAGAAACACCGGGGAGCTGTTTTTT.

This clone was seen only a few times. The chain is built from TRBV11-2 and TRBJ1-2; TRBD1 is a possible D gene (5 bases). The germline V gene encodes CDR1 SGHAT and CDR2 FQNNGV. CDR3 size: 15 residues. Trimming shortened V by 1 base and J by 3 bases, and 12 bases separated the two germline ends. In DNA form, the CDR3 reads TGTGCCAGCAGCTTAGGCGGGGGAATTTACTATGGCTACACCTTC. It is translated as CASSLGGGIYYGYTF.

With regard to this clone: The identical CDR3 is also encoded by other nucleotide sequences in the sample. The chain carries TRBV30 and TRBJ2-5, with TRBD1 as a possible D gene (6 bases). The CDR3 covers 12 residues. The germline V gene has CDR1 GTSNPN and CDR2 SVGIG (reference sequence). The germline V and J ends were trimmed by 0 bases and 4 bases, with 6 bases remaining between them. CDR3 bases: TGTGCCTGGAGTGTACAGGGAGAGACCCAGTACTTC. Translated, it gives CAWSVQGETQYF.